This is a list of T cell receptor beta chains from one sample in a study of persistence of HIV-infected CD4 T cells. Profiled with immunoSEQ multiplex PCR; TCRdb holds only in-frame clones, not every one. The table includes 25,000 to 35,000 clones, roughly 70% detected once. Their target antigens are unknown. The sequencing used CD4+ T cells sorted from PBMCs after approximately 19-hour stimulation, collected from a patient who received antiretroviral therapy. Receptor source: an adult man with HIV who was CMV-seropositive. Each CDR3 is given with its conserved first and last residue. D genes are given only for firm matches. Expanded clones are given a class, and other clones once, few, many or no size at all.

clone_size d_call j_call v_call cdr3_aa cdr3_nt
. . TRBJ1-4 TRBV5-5 CASSGGTLRTNEKLFF TGTGCCAGCAGCGGCGGGACACTCCGAACTAATGAAAAACTGTTTTTT
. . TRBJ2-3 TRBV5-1 CASSLASGSKDTQYF TGCGCCAGCAGCTTGGCCTCAGGGTCGAAAGATACGCAGTATTTT
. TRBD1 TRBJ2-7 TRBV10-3 CAIRGQGSYEQYF TGTGCCATCCGCGGACAGGGGTCCTACGAGCAGTACTTC
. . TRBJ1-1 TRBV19 CASKLASNTEAFF TGTGCCAGTAAGTTGGCGTCGAACACTGAAGCTTTCTTT
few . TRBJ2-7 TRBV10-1 CASSEFPDKEQYF TGCGCCAGCAGTGAGTTCCCCGACAAAGAGCAGTACTTC
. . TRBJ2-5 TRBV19 CASSIGQGAGMAQYF TGTGCCAGTAGTATAGGTCAGGGCGCTGGGATGGCCCAGTACTTC
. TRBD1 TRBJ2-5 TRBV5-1 CASSLEGTGYQRGTQYF TGCGCCAGCAGCTTGGAAGGGACAGGGTACCAGAGGGGGACCCAGTACTTC
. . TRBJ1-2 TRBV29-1 CSLTAQGNYGYTF TGCAGCCTGACGGCCCAGGGGAACTATGGCTACACCTTC
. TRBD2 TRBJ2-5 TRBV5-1 CASSLMSSGGETQYF TGCGCCAGCAGCTTGATGAGTAGCGGGGGGGAGACCCAGTACTTC
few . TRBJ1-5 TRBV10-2 CASTRDGNQPQHF TGCGCCAGCACTCGGGACGGTAATCAGCCCCAGCATTTT
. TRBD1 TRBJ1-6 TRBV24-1 CATSDQGVNSPLHF TGTGCCACCAGTGACCAGGGGGTGAATTCACCCCTCCACTTT
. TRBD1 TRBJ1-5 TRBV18 CASSDRGHNQPQHF TGTGCCAGCTCCGACAGGGGCCACAATCAGCCCCAGCATTTT
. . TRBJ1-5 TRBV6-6 CASSFRWHSNQPQHF TGTGCCAGCAGTTTTAGGTGGCATAGCAATCAGCCCCAGCATTTT
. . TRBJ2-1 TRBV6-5 CASSYSITGAEQFF TGTGCCAGCAGTTACTCGATTACCGGGGCTGAGCAGTTCTTC
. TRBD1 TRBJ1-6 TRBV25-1 CAGRGQGANSPLHF TGTGCCGGAAGGGGACAGGGGGCCAATTCACCCCTCCACTTT
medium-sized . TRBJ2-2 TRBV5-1 CASILKDAGELFF TGCGCCAGCATACTCAAGGACGCCGGGGAGCTGTTTTTT
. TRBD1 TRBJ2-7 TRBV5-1 CASSLAGTGGHEQYF TGCGCCAGCAGCTTGGCCGGGACAGGGGGCCACGAGCAGTACTTC
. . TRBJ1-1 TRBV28 CASSLPPASEAFF TGTGCCAGCAGTTTACCCCCCGCCTCTGAAGCTTTCTTT
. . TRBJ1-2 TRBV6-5 CASRLGEGVYGYTF TGTGCCAGCAGACTCGGTGAAGGGGTCTATGGCTACACCTTC
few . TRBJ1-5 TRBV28 CASSLNPGVDNQPQHF TGTGCCAGCAGTTTAAACCCAGGGGTTGACAATCAGCCCCAGCATTTT
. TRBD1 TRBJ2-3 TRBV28 CASSSPWTGNADTQYF TGTGCCAGCAGTTCACCTTGGACAGGGAACGCAGATACGCAGTATTTT
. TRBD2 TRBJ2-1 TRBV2 CASSKISGGSYNEQFF TGTGCCAGCAGCAAAATTAGCGGGGGGTCCTACAATGAGCAGTTCTTC
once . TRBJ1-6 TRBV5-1 CASSLQGNNSPLHF TGCGCCAGCAGCTTACAGGGAAATAATTCACCCCTCCACTTT
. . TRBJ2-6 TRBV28 CASTPQTSGANVLTF TGTGCCAGCACCCCCCAGACTTCTGGGGCCAACGTCCTGACTTTC
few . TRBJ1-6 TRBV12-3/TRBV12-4 CATKRAEESPLHF TGTGCCACTAAGAGGGCGGAGGAATCACCCCTCCACTTT
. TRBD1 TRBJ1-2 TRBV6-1 CASSDRTGLGYTF TGTGCCAGCAGTGATCGGACAGGTTTAGGCTACACCTTC
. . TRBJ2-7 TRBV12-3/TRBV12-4 CASSLRPEYEQYF TGTGCCAGCAGTTTAAGGCCGGAATACGAGCAGTACTTC
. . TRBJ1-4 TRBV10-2 CASSEVMGNEKLFF TGCGCCAGCAGTGAGGTAATGGGGAATGAAAAACTGTTTTTT
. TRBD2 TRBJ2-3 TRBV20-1 CSASRLAGGGTDTQYF TGCAGTGCTAGTCGACTAGCGGGGGGGGGCACAGATACGCAGTATTTT
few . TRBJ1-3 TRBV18 CASSPPSGGGNTIYF TGTGCCAGCTCACCACCGTCAGGAGGAGGAAACACCATATATTTT
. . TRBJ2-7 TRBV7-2 CASSLDYTSYEQYF TGTGCCAGCAGCTTAGACTACACTTCCTACGAGCAGTACTTC
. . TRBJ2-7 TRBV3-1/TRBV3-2 CASSPRQSSYEQYF TGTGCCAGCAGCCCCAGACAGAGCTCCTACGAGCAGTACTTC
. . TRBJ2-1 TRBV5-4 CASSLVAGEQFF TGTGCCAGCAGCTTGGTGGCGGGGGAGCAGTTCTTC
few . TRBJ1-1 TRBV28 CASSRQARAEAFF TGTGCCAGCAGTCGCCAAGCTAGGGCTGAAGCTTTCTTT
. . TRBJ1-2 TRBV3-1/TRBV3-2 CASSQDPSGYTF TGTGCCAGCAGCCAAGATCCTTCTGGCTACACCTTC
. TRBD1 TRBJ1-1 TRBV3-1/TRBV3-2 CASSPFGQVTEAFF TGTGCCAGCAGCCCCTTTGGACAGGTCACTGAAGCTTTCTTT
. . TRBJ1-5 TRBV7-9 CASSFGWTGNPQHF TGTGCCAGCAGCTTTGGGTGGACGGGCAATCCCCAGCATTTT
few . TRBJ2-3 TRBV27 CASSLKGTSTDTQYF TGTGCCAGCAGTTTGAAGGGAACTAGCACAGATACGCAGTATTTT
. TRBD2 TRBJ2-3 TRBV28 CASSSLAGPTDTQYF TGTGCCAGCAGTTCCCTAGCGGGCCCCACAGATACGCAGTATTTT
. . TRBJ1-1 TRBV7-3 CASSLEVRPPLRNTEAFF TGTGCCAGCAGCTTAGAAGTAAGACCACCCTTGAGGAACACTGAAGCTTTCTTT
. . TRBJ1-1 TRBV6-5 CASSYGVRNPPTEAFF TGTGCCAGCAGTTACGGGGTAAGGAACCCGCCCACTGAAGCTTTCTTT
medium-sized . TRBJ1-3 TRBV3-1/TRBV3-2 CASSRPSGFSGNTIYF TGTGCCAGCAGCCGACCCTCCGGTTTCTCTGGAAACACCATATATTTT
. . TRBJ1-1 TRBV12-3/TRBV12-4 CASSTNPAEAFF TGTGCCAGCAGTACTAACCCCGCTGAAGCTTTCTTT
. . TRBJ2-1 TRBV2 CASSEGRNEQFF TGTGCCAGCAGTGAAGGGCGAAATGAGCAGTTCTTC
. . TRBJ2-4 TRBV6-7 CASPEGSKNIQYF TGTGCCAGCCCGGAGGGGTCCAAAAACATTCAGTACTTC
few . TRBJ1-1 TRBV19 CASSMTANTEAFF TGTGCCAGTAGTATGACGGCGAACACTGAAGCTTTCTTT
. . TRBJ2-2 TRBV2 CASSPVGQRTGELFF TGTGCCAGCAGCCCCGTTGGACAGCGCACCGGGGAGCTGTTTTTT
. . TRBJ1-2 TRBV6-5 CASSSPSYGYTF TGTGCCAGCAGTAGCCCAAGCTATGGCTACACCTTC
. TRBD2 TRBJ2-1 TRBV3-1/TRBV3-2 CASSPSGGAYNEQFF TGTGCCAGCAGTCCTAGCGGGGGGGCCTACAATGAGCAGTTCTTC